These 28 T cell receptor beta chains were all obtained from the same sample, sequenced in a study of identical twins. In TCRdb, the 5' RACE reads were re-called with MiXCR into one record per CDR3 protein. The sample contains about 100,000 distinct CDR3 sequences, 5.5% to 7% of which appear only once. The sample was memory T cells sorted from blood. These receptors originate from a woman in her forties or fifties in good health.

This clonotype occurred many times. The rearrangement links TRBV5-1 to TRBJ2-5; 9 nucleotides agree with TRBD1. From germline, CDR1 is SGHRS and CDR2 YFSETQ. With V trimmed by 3 bases and J by 4 bases, 16 bases remained unmatched. This CDR3 comprises 18 residues. This CDR3 is CASSSDPGTGRGGETQYF. CDR3 coding DNA: TGCGCCAGCAGCTCAGATCCCGGGACAGGGAGGGGCGGAGAGACCCAGTACTTC.

This clonotype showed up just a few times. The chain links TRBV7-3 to TRBJ1-1, with D unclear. Trimming shortened V by 3 bases and J by 7 bases, and 12 bases separated the two germline ends. Germline CDR1 SGHTA, CDR2 FQGTGA. The CDR3 runs 13 residues. CDR3 loop: CASSFGGSDEAFF. The DNA of the CDR3 is TGTGCCAGCAGCTTCGGAGGGTCGGATGAAGCTTTCTTT. Full variable domain (outside the CDR3, taken from reference TRBV7-3 and TRBJ1-1): GAGVSQTPSNKVTEKGKYVELRCDPISGHTALYWYRQSLGQGPEFLIYFQGTGAADDSGLPNDRFFAVRPEGSVSTLKIQRTERGDSAVYLCASSFGGSDEAFFGQGTRLTVV.

This clonotype has just a few counts. The chain is built from TRBV12-3 or TRBV12-4 and TRBJ1-6; D is uncertain. The CDR3 extends over 12 amino acids. The V end lost 6 bases, the J end lost 8 bases, and 8 bases lay between the germline ends. The CDR3 loop is CASRDAYSPLHF. The CDR3 bases are TGTGCCAGCAGGGACGCTTATTCACCCCTCCACTTT.

The V gene is TRBV9, the J gene TRBJ2-1; 10 positions agree with TRBD2. The CDR3 covers 16 residues. Per the germline V gene, CDR1 is SGDLS and CDR2 is YYNGEE. After removal of 4 bases from V and 8 bases from J, the junction contained 12 bases not matched to a gene. The CDR3 protein is CASSPRAGGPLDEQFF. The CDR3 region has the DNA TGTGCCAGCAGCCCCCGAGCGGGAGGGCCATTGGATGAGCAGTTCTTC.

This clonotype has a handful of counts. The rearrangement links TRBV16 to TRBJ1-6, with D unresolved. The CDR3 extends over 11 amino acids. Germline-derived CDR1 and CDR2 are KGHSY and FQNENV. Trimming pared 5 bases from V and 14 bases from J, leaving 10 bases between. In nucleotides, the CDR3 is TGTGCCAGCAGCTCGGAGATGGCCCTCCACTTT. Protein: CASSSEMALHF. Full variable domain (remainder filled in from reference TRBV16 and TRBJ1-6): GEEVAQTPKHLVRGEGQKAKLYCAPIKGHSYVFWYQQVLKNEFKFLISFQNENVFDETGMPKERFSAKCLPNSPCSLEIQATKLEDSAVYFCASSSEMALHFGNGTRLTVT.

Many counts were recorded for this clonotype. J is TRBJ2-5 and V is TRBV5-1; D perhaps matches TRBD1 (6 bases). Deletions cut 0 bases from V and 2 bases from J, with 8 bases between. This CDR3 is 14 amino acids long. Germline CDR1 reads SGHRS; CDR2 reads YFSETQ. CDR3: CASSLAGQQETQYF. Here the CDR3 DNA reads TGCGCCAGCAGCTTGGCCGGACAGCAAGAGACCCAGTACTTC.

In this sample, this clonotype turned up many times. The rearrangement joins TRBV5-1 to TRBJ1-2; 9 nucleotides line up with TRBD1. J was trimmed by 3 bases and V by 3 bases; bases with no gene match: 3. CDR3 size: 14 residues. CDR1 SGHRS and CDR2 YFSETQ come from the germline V gene. In DNA, the CDR3 is TGCGCCAGCAGCTCCCGACAGGGGGACTATGGCTACACCTTC. It codes for CASSSRQGDYGYTF.

This clonotype came up a few times. The chain uses TRBV10-3 and TRBJ2-2; 10 nucleotides line up with TRBD1. CDR1 is ENHRY and CDR2 is SYGVKD in the germline V gene. The trim removed 9 bases at V and 3 bases at J, leaving 1 base unmatched. CDR3 length equals 13 residues. The CDR3 protein is CAIGTGDTGELFF. The CDR3 coding sequence is TGTGCCATTGGGACAGGGGACACCGGGGAGCTGTTTTTT.

In this sample, this clonotype turned up many times. The V and J genes are TRBV4-1 and TRBJ1-2, with unresolved D. Germline V gives CDR1 MGHRA, CDR2 YSYEKL. The ends were cut back, 0 bases at V and 1 base at J, with 3 bases in the middle. This CDR3 region has 13 residues. Here the CDR3 reads CASSQEINYGYTF. The CDR3 bases are TGCGCCAGCAGCCAAGAGATTAACTATGGCTACACCTTC.

The rearrangement uses TRBV11-2 and TRBJ2-2; D not resolved. The length of the CDR3 is 14 residues. The germline V gene encodes CDR1 SGHAT and CDR2 FQNNGV. V was trimmed by 6 bases and J by 3 bases, leaving 11 bases between them. CDR3 protein: CASRISWDTGELFF. The CDR3 bases are TGTGCCAGCAGGATCTCCTGGGACACCGGGGAGCTGTTTTTT.

The V call is TRBV19, the J call TRBJ1-2, with 9 positions matching TRBD1. CDR3 size: 16 residues. CDR1 is LNHDA and CDR2 is SQIVND in the germline V gene (reference sequence). The trim removed 7 bases at V and 4 bases at J, leaving 13 bases unmatched. The CDR3, as DNA: TGTGCCAGTATCGAAGGGGGGGGACAGGGCCCCTATGGCTACACCTTC. Translation: CASIEGGGQGPYGYTF.

In its sample, this clonotype was seen many times. The V call is TRBV27, the J call TRBJ2-5; D is uncertain. Germline CDR1 is MNHEY and CDR2 is SMNVEV (reference sequence). The CDR3 runs to 13 residues. V lost 8 bases and J lost 0, with 10 bases in between. CDR3 loop: CASGPGDQETQYF. Written as DNA, the CDR3 is TGTGCCAGCGGTCCCGGCGACCAAGAGACCCAGTACTTC.

The CDR3 DNA sequence: TGCGCCAGCAGCTCCGCCAGGGGGGGGCTTTCCTACAATGAGCAGTTCTTC. This sequence encodes CASSSARGGLSYNEQFF. The V gene is TRBV5-1, the J gene TRBJ2-1; tentatively, D is TRBD1 or TRBD2 (7 bases each). Germline V gene sequence: CDR1 SGHRS, CDR2 YFSETQ. With 3 bases removed from V and 1 base from J, the gap between germline ends came to 17 bases. The CDR3 is made up of 17 amino acids.

The sample holds many counts of this clonotype. This sequence joins TRBV29-1 and TRBJ2-6, with 7 nucleotides matching TRBD2. The CDR3 runs 12 residues. Germline CDR1 is SQVTM and CDR2 is ANQGSEA. The CDR3 sequence is CGGGAGANVLTF. CDR3 sequence (DNA): TGCGGGGGGGGGGCTGGGGCCAACGTCCTGACTTTC.

Many counts were recorded for this clonotype. This chain connects TRBV6-4 to TRBJ2-1; a possible D gene is TRBD1 (6 bases). V was cut by 4 bases and J by 7 bases, with 11 bases left in between. The CDR3 sequence is 13 residues long. The germline gives CDR1 MRHNA, CDR2 SNTAGT. CDR3 nucleotide sequence: TGTGCCAGCAGTGCCCGGACAGAGAATGAGCAGTTCTTC. Translated, it gives CASSARTENEQFF.

This clonotype was detected a few times. CDR3 sequence: CASSYSTSGRTDTQYF. The CDR3 DNA is TGTGCCAGCAGTTACTCGACTAGCGGCCGCACAGATACGCAGTATTTT. The rearrangement joins TRBV6-6 to TRBJ2-3; 9 nucleotides align to TRBD2. In germline, CDR1 is MNHNY, CDR2 SVGAGI (reference sequence). This CDR3 has 16 residues. V lost 0 bases, J lost 1 base, and 2 bases stayed unmatched.

This clonotype was detected many times. This chain connects TRBV12-3 or TRBV12-4 to TRBJ1-1; possibly TRBD1 for D (5 bases). The CDR3 is 15 residues long. Trimming took off 7 bases at V and 1 base at J, with 16 bases between the two ends. The CDR3 here is CASTRSRGPNTEAFF. The CDR3 DNA is TGTGCCAGCACCCGAAGTCGGGGACCGAACACTGAAGCTTTCTTT.

There are many counts of this clonotype. The V and J genes are TRBV12-3 or TRBV12-4 and TRBJ2-1, with TRBD2 matching 10 bases. After removal of 7 bases from V and 6 bases from J, the junction contained 6 bases not matched to a gene. CDR3 size: 14 residues. The CDR3 is CASNPGTSANEQFF. In nucleotides, the CDR3 is TGTGCCAGCAACCCCGGGACTAGCGCCAATGAGCAGTTCTTC.

By sample share, this clonotype is medium-sized (0.01 to 0.1%). V gene TRBV28 combines with J gene TRBJ2-1; 9 bases line up with TRBD2. Germline V gene lookup returns CDR1 MDHEN and CDR2 SYDVKM. The CDR3 contains 17 residues. The ends lost 4 bases at V and 0 bases at J; junction bases unmatched: 7. The DNA for the CDR3 is TGTGCCAGCAGTTCGCCCAGACTAGCGGACTCCTACAATGAGCAGTTCTTC. Its translation is CASSSPRLADSYNEQFF.

This clonotype was seen repeatedly, ten times or more. The V and J genes are TRBV5-1 and TRBJ1-1; 9 bases agree with TRBD1. The CDR3 has 17 amino acids. The germline V gene encodes CDR1 SGHRS and CDR2 YFSETQ. V gave up 4 bases and J gave up 0 bases; unmatched junction bases: 10. The CDR3 coding sequence is TGCGCCAGCAGCCTAGACAGGGGGTTTTCGATGAACACTGAAGCTTTCTTT. Translated: CASSLDRGFSMNTEAFF.

The sample holds many counts of this clonotype. The chain uses TRBV5-1 and TRBJ2-1, with D perhaps matching TRBD1 (6 bases). From germline, CDR1 is SGHRS and CDR2 YFSETQ. The V gene lost 1 base and the J gene lost 3 bases, with 8 bases spanning the gap. The CDR3 contains 14 residues. The CDR3 loop reads CASSLQGGYNEQFF. The CDR3 DNA reads TGCGCCAGCAGCTTGCAAGGGGGCTACAATGAGCAGTTCTTC.

The chain recombines TRBV20-1 with TRBJ2-7; 10 nucleotides agree with TRBD1. From germline, CDR1 is DFQATT and CDR2 SNEGSKA (reference sequence). The V and J ends lost 7 bases and 3 bases, in that order; junction bases with no gene match: 6. This CDR3 has 13 residues. CDR3 in DNA: TGCAGTGTTCGACAGGGGGCCAACTACGAGCAGTACTTC. It specifies CSVRQGANYEQYF.

This clonotype was counted only a few times. Here the CDR3 DNA reads TGTGCCAGCAGCTTAGGACTCTATGGCTACACCTTC. Translation gives CASSLGLYGYTF. The chain couples TRBV7-2 to TRBJ1-2; D is unresolved. The length of the CDR3 is 12 residues. In germline, CDR1 is SGHTA, CDR2 FQGNSA. V dropped 1 base and J dropped 4 bases, with 4 bases sitting between them. The full variable domain, completed using reference TRBV7-2 and TRBJ1-2, is GAGVSQSPSNKVTEKGKDVELRCDPISGHTALYWYRQSLGQGLEFLIYFQGNSAPDKSGLPSDRFSAERTGGSVSTLTIQRTQQEDSAVYLCASSLGLYGYTFGSGTRLTVV.

The gene calls are TRBV14 and TRBJ2-3, with no clear D. The V end was cut by 1 base, the J end by 2 bases, with 10 bases between. The CDR3 is 15 residues long. Germline lookup yields CDR1 SGHDN and CDR2 FVKESK. Here the CDR3 DNA reads TGTGCCAGCAGCCAAGCCCTAGTTTTCACAGATACGCAGTATTTT. Amino acid sequence: CASSQALVFTDTQYF.

This clonotype was picked up many times. The genes are TRBV28 and TRBJ2-3, with TRBD2 identical over 8 bases. Germline lookup yields CDR1 MDHEN and CDR2 SYDVKM. V was clipped by 4 bases and J by 6 bases; unmatched bases: 12. The CDR3 covers 16 residues. The chain's CDR3 is CASSSQRPGLEDTQYF. CDR3 bases: TGTGCCAGCAGTTCTCAAAGACCGGGACTAGAGGATACGCAGTATTTT.

The sample holds many counts of this clonotype. This chain links TRBV5-5 with TRBJ2-5, with D perhaps TRBD1 or TRBD2 (5 bases each). The ends were cut back, 1 base at V and 3 bases at J, with 7 bases in the middle. Germline loops: CDR1 SGHKS, CDR2 YYEKEE (reference sequence). The CDR3 totals 13 residues. CDR3 nucleotides: TGTGCCAGCAGCTTGATGGGGGAAGAGACCCAGTACTTC. This gives the protein CASSLMGEETQYF.

This clonotype was seen at least ten times. The V and J genes are TRBV20-1 and TRBJ1-1, with D possibly being TRBD1 (6 bases). Trimming cost V 3 bases and J 7 bases, with 12 bases left between them. CDR3 length: 12 amino acids. Germline values: CDR1 DFQATT, CDR2 SNEGSKA (reference sequence). The CDR3, as DNA: TGCAGTGCTAGGAAAACAGGGCTTGAAGCTTTCTTT. Its protein product is CSARKTGLEAFF.

The chain carries TRBV19 and TRBJ2-5; 10 bases match TRBD2. Trimming took 8 bases from V and 1 from J; bases not matched to a gene: 10. The CDR3 runs 16 residues. Looked up from germline, CDR1 is LNHDA and CDR2 is SQIVND (reference sequence). The CDR3 coding sequence is TGTGCCAGTTCCTCCCTTAGCGGGAGGACCCAAGAGACCCAGTACTTC. Translated, it gives CASSSLSGRTQETQYF.